This is a list of T cell receptor beta chains from one sample in a study of control samples from healthy donors and cancer patients. Profiled with immunoSEQ multiplex PCR; TCRdb holds only in-frame clones, not every one. The data contain tens of thousands of clones, 85% to 90% of them singletons. Sequenced input: PBMCs. These receptors came from a woman in her forties or fifties with colorectal cancer. Each CDR3 is given with its conserved first and last residue. D genes are given only for firm matches. The size entry is marked missing in some rows and otherwise reads once, few, many or a size class.

j_call d_call clone_size v_call cdr3_nt cdr3_aa
TRBJ1-2 - - TRBV19 TGTGCCAGTACCCCATTGGAGGGGGGGAGCCGGGGCTACACCTTC CASTPLEGGSRGYTF
TRBJ1-3 - - TRBV6-5 TGTGCCAGCAGATTGACAACTGGAAACACCATATATTTT CASRLTTGNTIYF
TRBJ2-3 - - TRBV7-9 TGTGCCAGCAGCTTAGACAGCCCGACGGGAGATACGCAGTATTTT CASSLDSPTGDTQYF
TRBJ2-1 TRBD1 - TRBV6-2/TRBV6-3 TGTGCCAGCAGTTCGGACAGGGAAGGCTCCTACAATGAGCAGTTCTTC CASSSDREGSYNEQFF
TRBJ1-2 - - TRBV18 TGTGCCAGCTCACCACCGGAACAGACCTATGGCTACACCTTC CASSPPEQTYGYTF
TRBJ2-1 - - TRBV7-2 TGTGCCAGCAGCGAGGACTTTGCTACCTACAATGAGCAGTTCTTC CASSEDFATYNEQFF
TRBJ1-6 TRBD1 - TRBV28 TGTGCCAGCAGTGCCAGAACTGGACAGGGAGAAGATTCACCCCTCCACTTT CASSARTGQGEDSPLHF
TRBJ1-3 - - TRBV7-9 TGTGCCAGCAGCTTAGTGGGTGCTGGAAACACCATATATTTT CASSLVGAGNTIYF
TRBJ2-2 TRBD1 - TRBV19 TGTGCCAGCGGGATCGGGACAGGGGTCAACGGGGAGCTGTTTTTT CASGIGTGVNGELFF
TRBJ1-1 - - TRBV3-1/TRBV3-2 TGTGCCAGCAGCCAAGATTTGAGGGCAAGGGGCACTGAAGCTTTCTTT CASSQDLRARGTEAFF
TRBJ2-5 TRBD2 once TRBV23-1 TGCGCCAGCAGTCATCTCACTAGCGGGGATGTCCAAGAGACCCAGTACTTC CASSHLTSGDVQETQYF
TRBJ2-1 - - TRBV18 TGTGCCAGCTCACCTGCATTGGTGGGGGCTGGGGAGCAGTTCTTC CASSPALVGAGEQFF
TRBJ1-1 - - TRBV6-5 TGTGCCAGCAAATCAGGGGCGAACACTGAAGCTTTCTTT CASKSGANTEAFF
TRBJ1-2 - - TRBV28 TGTGCCAGCAGTTCCCCCGGGACACCTATCGACTATGGCTACACCTTC CASSSPGTPIDYGYTF
TRBJ1-2 - few TRBV5-5 TGTGCCAGCAGCCCTGGAGGGGGGGCTAACTATGGCTACACCTTC CASSPGGGANYGYTF
TRBJ2-3 TRBD1 - TRBV5-1 TGCGCCAGCAGCTTGTGGGACAGGGACACAGATACGCAGTATTTT CASSLWDRDTDTQYF
TRBJ2-2 - once TRBV29-1 TGCAGCGGTCACAGGGCCGGGGAGCTGTTTTTT CSGHRAGELFF
TRBJ2-2 TRBD2 - TRBV5-1 TGCGCCAGCAGTCGGGAGGCCTCGAACACCGGGGAGCTGTTTTTT CASSREASNTGELFF
TRBJ2-2 TRBD1 once TRBV24-1 TGTGCCACCAGTGATCCGGGACAGGGCCTCGGGGAGCTGTTTTTT CATSDPGQGLGELFF
TRBJ1-3 - - TRBV12-5 TGTGCTAGTGGTTCCCCCGGGCTCCAGGTATATTTT CASGSPGLQVYF
TRBJ1-3 TRBD1 - TRBV28 TGTGCCAGCAGTTGGACAGGGGGCGCAGGAAACACCATATATTTT CASSWTGGAGNTIYF
TRBJ2-5 TRBD2 - TRBV18 TGTGCCAGCTCACCACTAGCGGGGAGAGGAGAGACCCAGTACTTC CASSPLAGRGETQYF
TRBJ1-1 - - TRBV5-1 TGCGCCAGCTCGCGGTTTGGTGCGGACACTGAAGCTTTCTTT CASSRFGADTEAFF
TRBJ2-3 - - TRBV7-2 TGTGCCAGCAGCTTTCCCGGGGGCACAGATACGCAGTATTTT CASSFPGGTDTQYF
TRBJ1-6 - - TRBV6-6 TGTGCCAGCAGCACCTTGGGGGGATCGGATTCACCCCTCCACTTT CASSTLGGSDSPLHF
TRBJ1-6 - once TRBV13 TGTGCCAGCAGCGTCAGGGGTTTCGATTCACCCCTCCACTTT CASSVRGFDSPLHF
TRBJ2-3 TRBD2 - TRBV9 TGTGCCAGCAGCGTAGCCGGGCGGGGGGGCACAGATACGCAGTATTTT CASSVAGRGGTDTQYF
TRBJ2-3 - - TRBV18 TGTGCCAGCTCACCATGGGGGACTCAGGGAGATACGCAGTATTTT CASSPWGTQGDTQYF
TRBJ1-1 - few TRBV9 TGTGCCAGCAGCGTAGACCCGGACAGCAACACTGAAGCTTTCTTT CASSVDPDSNTEAFF
TRBJ2-2 - - TRBV19 TGTGCCAGTAGTATAGGAGGGGGGCCCGGGGAGCTGTTTTTT CASSIGGGPGELFF
TRBJ2-2 TRBD1 - TRBV30 TGTGCCTGGAGTATCACAGGGGCCGGGGAGCTGTTTTTT CAWSITGAGELFF
TRBJ2-1 - - TRBV10-1 TGCGCCAGCAGTGAGGGGGACGGCAAGACCTACAATGAGCAGTTCTTC CASSEGDGKTYNEQFF
TRBJ1-1 - - TRBV5-1 TGCGCCAGCAGCTTGGCAGAGAACACTGAAGCTTTCTTT CASSLAENTEAFF
TRBJ2-3 TRBD2 once TRBV5-4 TGTGCCAGCAGCCCGGGAGCGGGGTCCACAGATACGCAGTATTTT CASSPGAGSTDTQYF
TRBJ1-1 TRBD1 - TRBV10-3 TGTGCCATCAGTCACACAGGGGCGGCAGTGAACACTGAAGCTTTCTTT CAISHTGAAVNTEAFF
TRBJ2-3 - - TRBV28 TGTGCCAGCAGTCCCCCAGGGTCGGATACGCAGTATTTT CASSPPGSDTQYF
TRBJ2-3 - - TRBV5-1 TGCGCCAGCAGCTTGGCCGACCAATACACAGATACGCAGTATTTT CASSLADQYTDTQYF
TRBJ1-2 - - TRBV4-1 TGCGCCAGCAGCCAAGCCGAACAGCTGCATGGCTACACCTTC CASSQAEQLHGYTF
TRBJ1-2 TRBD1 - TRBV7-9 TGTGCCAGCAGCTTCACTGGGACAGGGGCCGCAAACTATGGCTACACCTTC CASSFTGTGAANYGYTF
TRBJ2-1 - - TRBV7-3 TGTGCCAGCAGCGTACAGGGAGGTAGAGGTGAGCAGTTCTTC CASSVQGGRGEQFF
TRBJ2-3 - - TRBV30 TGTGCCTGGAAGAGGGCCACAGATACGCAGTATTTT CAWKRATDTQYF
TRBJ1-2 TRBD1 - TRBV29-1 TGCAGCGCCCGGACAGGGGGCGACTATGGCTACACCTTC CSARTGGDYGYTF
TRBJ1-1 - - TRBV6-5 TGTGCCAGCAGTTACTACCCGAGGACTGAAGCTTTCTTT CASSYYPRTEAFF
TRBJ1-6 TRBD1 - TRBV4-3 TGCGCCAGCAGCCAAGACTTAGGGGGCAATTCACCCCTCCACTTT CASSQDLGGNSPLHF
TRBJ2-5 - - TRBV18 TGTGCCAGCTCACCAAATAGCGCTGAAGAGACCCAGTACTTC CASSPNSAEETQYF
TRBJ2-3 TRBD2 - TRBV7-2 TGTGCCAGCAGCTTAGACGGCGGGGGTTCGTATACGCAGTATTTT CASSLDGGGSYTQYF
TRBJ1-6 - few TRBV28 TGTGCCAGCAGCTCCATTCCCGCCGGCTCAAATTCACCCCTCCACTTT CASSSIPAGSNSPLHF
TRBJ2-5 - - TRBV5-4 TGTGCCAGCAGCTTGGAAGGCGGCAGGGGGACCCAGTACTTC CASSLEGGRGTQYF
TRBJ1-1 - - TRBV14 TGTGCCAGCAGCCAAGTTATAGGGAGTGAAGCTTTCTTT CASSQVIGSEAFF